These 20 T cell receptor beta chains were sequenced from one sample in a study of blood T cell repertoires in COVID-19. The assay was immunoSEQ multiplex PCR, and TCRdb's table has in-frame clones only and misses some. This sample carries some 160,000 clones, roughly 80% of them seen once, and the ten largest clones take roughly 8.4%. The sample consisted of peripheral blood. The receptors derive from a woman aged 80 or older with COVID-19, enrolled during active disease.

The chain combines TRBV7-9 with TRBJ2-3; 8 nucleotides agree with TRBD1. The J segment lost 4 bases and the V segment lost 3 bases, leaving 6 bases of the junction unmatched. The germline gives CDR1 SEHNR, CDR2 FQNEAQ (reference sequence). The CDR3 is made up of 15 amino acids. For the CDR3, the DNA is TGTGCCAGCAGCTTCCAGGGGGCTGCACCAGATACGCAGTATTTT. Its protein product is CASSFQGAAPDTQYF.

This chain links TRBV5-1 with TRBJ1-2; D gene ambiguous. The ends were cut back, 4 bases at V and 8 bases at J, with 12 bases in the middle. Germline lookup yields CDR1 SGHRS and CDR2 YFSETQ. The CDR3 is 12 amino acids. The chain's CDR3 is CASSQDPGGYTF. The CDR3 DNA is TGCGCCAGCAGCCAAGACCCGGGGGGCTACACCTTC.

The CDR3: CASSEGIERSEQFF. DNA of the CDR3: TGTGCCAGCAGTGAAGGGATAGAACGGAGTGAGCAGTTCTTC. The J gene is TRBJ2-1, the V gene TRBV6-1, with D unresolved. This CDR3 is built from 14 residues. V was clipped by 1 base and J by 9 bases, with 13 bases between them. CDR1 MNHNS and CDR2 SASEGT come from the germline V gene.

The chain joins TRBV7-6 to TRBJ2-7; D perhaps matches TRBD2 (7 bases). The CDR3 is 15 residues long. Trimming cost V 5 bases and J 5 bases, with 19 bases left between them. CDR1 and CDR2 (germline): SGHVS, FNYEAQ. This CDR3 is CASSPLWEGGDEQYF. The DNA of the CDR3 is TGTGCCAGCAGCCCACTCTGGGAGGGGGGGGACGAGCAGTACTTC.

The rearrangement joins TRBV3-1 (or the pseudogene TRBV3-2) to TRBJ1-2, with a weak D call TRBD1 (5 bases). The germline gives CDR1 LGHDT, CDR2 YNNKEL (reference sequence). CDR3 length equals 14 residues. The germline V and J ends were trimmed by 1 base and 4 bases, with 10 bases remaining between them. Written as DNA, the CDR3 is TGTGCCAGCAGCCAAGGGGGAGGGGCCTATGGCTACACCTTC. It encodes CASSQGGGAYGYTF.

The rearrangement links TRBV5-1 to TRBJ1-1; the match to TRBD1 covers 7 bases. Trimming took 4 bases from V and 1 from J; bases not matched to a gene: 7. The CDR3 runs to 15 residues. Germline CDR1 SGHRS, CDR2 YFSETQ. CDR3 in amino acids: CASSDRATRNTEAFF. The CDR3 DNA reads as TGCGCCAGCAGCGACAGGGCTACTAGGAACACTGAAGCTTTCTTT.

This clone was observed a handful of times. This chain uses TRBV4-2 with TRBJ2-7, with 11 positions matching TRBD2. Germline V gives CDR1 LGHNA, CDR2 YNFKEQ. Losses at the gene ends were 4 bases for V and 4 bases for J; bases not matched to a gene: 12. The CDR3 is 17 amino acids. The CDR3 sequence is CASSPNSGGADPYEQYF. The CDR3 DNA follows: TGTGCCAGCAGCCCTAATAGCGGGGGGGCCGACCCGTACGAGCAGTACTTC.

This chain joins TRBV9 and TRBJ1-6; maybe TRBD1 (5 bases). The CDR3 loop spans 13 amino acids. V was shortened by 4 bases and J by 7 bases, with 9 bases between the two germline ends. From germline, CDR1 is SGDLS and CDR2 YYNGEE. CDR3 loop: CASSIRQNSPLHF. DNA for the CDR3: TGTGCCAGCAGCATCCGACAGAATTCACCCCTCCACTTT.

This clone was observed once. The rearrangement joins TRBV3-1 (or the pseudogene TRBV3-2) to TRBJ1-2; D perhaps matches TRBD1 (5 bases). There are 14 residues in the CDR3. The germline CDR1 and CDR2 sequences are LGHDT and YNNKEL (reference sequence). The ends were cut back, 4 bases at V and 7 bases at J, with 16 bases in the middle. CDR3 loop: CASSPNRSPPGYTF. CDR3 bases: TGTGCCAGCAGCCCGAACAGGTCCCCCCCTGGCTACACCTTC.

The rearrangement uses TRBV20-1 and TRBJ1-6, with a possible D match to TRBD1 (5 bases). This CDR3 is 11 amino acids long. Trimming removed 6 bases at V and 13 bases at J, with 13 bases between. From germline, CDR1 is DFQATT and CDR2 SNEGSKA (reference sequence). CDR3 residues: CSAGSGGPLHF. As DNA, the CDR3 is TGCAGTGCCGGGTCGGGGGGGCCCCTCCACTTT.

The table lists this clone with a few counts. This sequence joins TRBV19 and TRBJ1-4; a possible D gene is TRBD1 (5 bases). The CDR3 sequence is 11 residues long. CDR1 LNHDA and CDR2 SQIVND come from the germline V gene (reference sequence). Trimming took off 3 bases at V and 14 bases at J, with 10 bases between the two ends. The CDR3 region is CASSMRQILFF. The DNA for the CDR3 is TGTGCCAGTAGTATGAGACAGATCCTGTTTTTT.

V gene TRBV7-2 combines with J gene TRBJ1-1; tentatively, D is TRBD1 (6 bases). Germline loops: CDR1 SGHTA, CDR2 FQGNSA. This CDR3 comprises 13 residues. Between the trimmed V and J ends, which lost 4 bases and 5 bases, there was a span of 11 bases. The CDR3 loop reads CASSSDSFTEAFF. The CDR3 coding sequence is TGTGCCAGCAGCTCGGACAGCTTTACTGAAGCTTTCTTT.

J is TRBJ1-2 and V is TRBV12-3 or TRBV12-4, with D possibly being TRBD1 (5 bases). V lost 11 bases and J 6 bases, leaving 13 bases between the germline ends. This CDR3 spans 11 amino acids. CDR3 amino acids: CASQGGDGYTF. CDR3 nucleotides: TGTGCCTCCCAGGGAGGCGATGGCTACACCTTC.

CDR3 DNA: TGTGCCAGCCGGTCCACAGGGAACTATGGCTACACCTTC. It specifies CASRSTGNYGYTF. The chain is built from TRBV7-9 and TRBJ1-2; perhaps TRBD1 as D (6 bases). Germline CDR1 SEHNR, CDR2 FQNEAQ (reference sequence). V was trimmed by 8 bases and J by 2 bases, leaving 12 bases between them. This CDR3 is 13 amino acids long.

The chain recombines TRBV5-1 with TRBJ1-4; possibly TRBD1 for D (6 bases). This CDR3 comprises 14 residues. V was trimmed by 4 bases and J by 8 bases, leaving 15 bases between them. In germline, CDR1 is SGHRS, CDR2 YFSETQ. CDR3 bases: TGCGCCAGCAGCCCACAAGACAGGCTCGAAAAACTGTTTTTT. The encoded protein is CASSPQDRLEKLFF. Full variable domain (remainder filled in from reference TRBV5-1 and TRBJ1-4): KAGVTQTPRYLIKTRGQQVTLSCSPISGHRSVSWYQQTPGQGLQFLFEYFSETQRNKGNFPGRFSGRQFSNSRSEMNVSTLELGDSALYLCASSPQDRLEKLFFGSGTQLSVL.

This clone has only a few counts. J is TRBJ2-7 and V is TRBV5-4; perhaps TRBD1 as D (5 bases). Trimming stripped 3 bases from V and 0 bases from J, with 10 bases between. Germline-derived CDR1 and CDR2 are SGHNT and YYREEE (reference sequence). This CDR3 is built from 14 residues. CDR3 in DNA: TGTGCCAGCAGCTGGGGAAGGGGCTCCTACGAGCAGTACTTC. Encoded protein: CASSWGRGSYEQYF.

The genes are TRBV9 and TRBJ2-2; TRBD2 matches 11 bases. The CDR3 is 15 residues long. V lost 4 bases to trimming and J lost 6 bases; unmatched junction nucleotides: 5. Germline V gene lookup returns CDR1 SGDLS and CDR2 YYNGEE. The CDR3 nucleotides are TGTGCCAGCAGCCTAGCGGGGGGCATAGCCGGGGAGCTGTTTTTT. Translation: CASSLAGGIAGELFF.

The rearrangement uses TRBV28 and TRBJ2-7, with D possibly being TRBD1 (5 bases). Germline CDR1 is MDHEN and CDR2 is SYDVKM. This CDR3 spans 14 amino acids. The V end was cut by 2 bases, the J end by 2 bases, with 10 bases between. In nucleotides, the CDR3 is TGTGCCAGCAGTTTAGTTGGACAAACCTACGAGCAGTACTTC. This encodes CASSLVGQTYEQYF.

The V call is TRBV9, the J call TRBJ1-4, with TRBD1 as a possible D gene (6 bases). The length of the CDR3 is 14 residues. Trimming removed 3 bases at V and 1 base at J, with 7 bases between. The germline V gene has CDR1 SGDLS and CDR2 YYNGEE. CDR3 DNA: TGTGCCAGCAGCGCGGGACAAACTAATGAAAAACTGTTTTTT. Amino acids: CASSAGQTNEKLFF.

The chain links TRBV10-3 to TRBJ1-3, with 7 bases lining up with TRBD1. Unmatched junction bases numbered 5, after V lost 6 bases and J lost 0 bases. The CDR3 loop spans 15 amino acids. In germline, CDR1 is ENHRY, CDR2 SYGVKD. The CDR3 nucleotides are TGTGCCATCAGGGGGGCAGGGGGCTCTGGAAACACCATATATTTT. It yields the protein CAIRGAGGSGNTIYF.